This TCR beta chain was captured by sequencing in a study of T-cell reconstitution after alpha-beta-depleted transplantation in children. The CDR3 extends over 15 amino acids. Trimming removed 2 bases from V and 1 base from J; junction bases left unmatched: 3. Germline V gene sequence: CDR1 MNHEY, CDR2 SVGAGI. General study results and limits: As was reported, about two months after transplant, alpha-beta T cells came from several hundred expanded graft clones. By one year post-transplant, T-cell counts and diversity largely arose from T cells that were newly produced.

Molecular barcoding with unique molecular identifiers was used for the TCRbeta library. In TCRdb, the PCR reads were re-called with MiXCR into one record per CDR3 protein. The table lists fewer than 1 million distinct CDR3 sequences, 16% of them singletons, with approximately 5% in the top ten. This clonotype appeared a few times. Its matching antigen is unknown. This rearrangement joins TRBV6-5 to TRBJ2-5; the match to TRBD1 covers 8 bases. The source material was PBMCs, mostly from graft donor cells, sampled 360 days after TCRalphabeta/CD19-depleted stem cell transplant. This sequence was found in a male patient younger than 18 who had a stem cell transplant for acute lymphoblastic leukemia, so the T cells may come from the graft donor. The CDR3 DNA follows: TGTGCCAGCAGTTACGGGACAGGCCCCCAAGAGACCCAGTACTTC. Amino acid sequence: CASSYGTGPQETQYF.